Listed here are 8 T cell receptor beta chains from one sample, sequenced in a study of T cells after yellow fever vaccination. TCRdb reanalysed the 5' RACE reads using MiXCR and keeps one entry per CDR3 protein. The sample lists approximately 300,000 distinct CDR3 sequences, around 6.8% seen once, with 18% in the top ten. This sample comprised PBMCs, obtained more than 40 days after the first yellow fever vaccination. These receptors all stem from a man in his late teens or twenties who received the YFV17D yellow fever vaccine.

The chain employs TRBV20-1 and TRBJ1-1; TRBD1 might be the D (6 bases). Trimming stripped 6 bases from V and 0 bases from J, with 11 bases between. Germline V gene sequence: CDR1 DFQATT, CDR2 SNEGSKA (reference sequence). The CDR3 consists of 13 residues. The CDR3 DNA is TGCAGTGCCACCGGGACACTGAACACTGAAGCTTTCTTT. Residues: CSATGTLNTEAFF.

This clonotype was recorded only once. The chain combines TRBV20-1 with TRBJ2-4, with TRBD1 matching over 8 bases. The CDR3 totals 15 residues. Germline V gene lookup returns CDR1 DFQATT and CDR2 SNEGSKA (reference sequence). V gave up 2 bases and J gave up 6 bases; unmatched junction bases: 9. CDR3 protein: CSARTVGQAGNIQYF. CDR3 nucleotides: TGCAGTGCTAGAACCGTGGGACAGGCCGGAAACATTCAGTACTTC.

This sequence joins TRBV9 and TRBJ2-7; 12 nucleotides match TRBD2. Germline lookup yields CDR1 SGDLS and CDR2 YYNGEE. The J segment lost 6 bases and the V segment lost 0 bases, leaving 7 bases of the junction unmatched. CDR3 length: 16 residues. The CDR3 sequence is CASSVDPSGGGREQYF. The CDR3 coding sequence is TGTGCCAGCAGCGTAGATCCTAGCGGGGGGGGACGCGAGCAGTACTTC. Full variable domain (outside the CDR3, taken from reference TRBV9 and TRBJ2-7): DSGVTQTPKHLITATGQRVTLRCSPRSGDLSVYWYQQSLDQGLQFLIQYYNGEERAKGNILERFSAQQFPDLHSELNLSSLELGDSALYFCASSVDPSGGGREQYFGPGTRLTVT.

The rearrangement links TRBV29-1 to TRBJ1-5; 9 positions match TRBD1. The junction had 15 bases not matched to a gene; V was cut back by 7 bases and J by 5 bases. The CDR3 is 16 residues long. The V gene's germline CDR1 is SQVTM and CDR2 ANQGSEA. This CDR3 is CSAQTGGRKGDQPQHF. The CDR3 DNA is TGCAGCGCACAAACAGGGGGCCGAAAAGGCGATCAGCCCCAGCATTTT. Variable domain in full (rest from reference TRBV29-1 and TRBJ1-5): SAVISQKPSRDICQRGTSLTIQCQVDSQVTMMFWYRQQPGQSLTLIATANQGSEATYESGFVIDKFPISRPNLTFSTLTVSNMSPEDSSIYLCSAQTGGRKGDQPQHFGDGTRLSIL.

Only a few counts were recorded for this clonotype. The rearrangement links TRBV5-5 to TRBJ2-7; tentative D call: TRBD1 (6 bases). Looked up from germline, CDR1 is SGHKS and CDR2 is YYEKEE (reference sequence). Trimming removed 1 base from V and 3 bases from J, with 8 bases in between. CDR3 size: 13 residues. The CDR3 region is CASSLWTDYEQYF. CDR3 coding DNA: TGTGCCAGCAGCTTGTGGACAGACTACGAGCAGTACTTC.

V is TRBV6-5 and J is TRBJ2-5; D may correspond to TRBD1 or TRBD2 (5 bases each). Per the germline V gene, CDR1 is MNHEY and CDR2 is SVGAGI. Trimming removed 0 bases from V and 5 bases from J, with 13 bases in between. CDR3 length: 15 residues. CDR3 loop: CASSYSSPREETQYF. The CDR3 bases are TGTGCCAGCAGTTACTCTTCGCCCAGGGAGGAGACCCAGTACTTC.

The chain carries TRBV7-2 and TRBJ2-7; D not certain. This CDR3 is built from 13 residues. Germline V gene sequence: CDR1 SGHTA, CDR2 FQGNSA. Trimming left V 5 bases short and J 0 bases short, with 8 bases between. CDR3 region: CASSPPASYEQYF. DNA of the CDR3: TGTGCCAGCAGCCCACCGGCCTCCTACGAGCAGTACTTC.

The chain carries TRBV2 and TRBJ1-1; no clear D. V dropped 8 bases and J dropped 4 bases, with 11 bases sitting between them. The germline CDR1 and CDR2 sequences are SNHLY and FYNNEI. The CDR3 runs 12 residues. The chain's CDR3 is CASFRVGTEAFF. DNA for the CDR3: TGTGCCAGCTTCCGGGTGGGCACTGAAGCTTTCTTT.